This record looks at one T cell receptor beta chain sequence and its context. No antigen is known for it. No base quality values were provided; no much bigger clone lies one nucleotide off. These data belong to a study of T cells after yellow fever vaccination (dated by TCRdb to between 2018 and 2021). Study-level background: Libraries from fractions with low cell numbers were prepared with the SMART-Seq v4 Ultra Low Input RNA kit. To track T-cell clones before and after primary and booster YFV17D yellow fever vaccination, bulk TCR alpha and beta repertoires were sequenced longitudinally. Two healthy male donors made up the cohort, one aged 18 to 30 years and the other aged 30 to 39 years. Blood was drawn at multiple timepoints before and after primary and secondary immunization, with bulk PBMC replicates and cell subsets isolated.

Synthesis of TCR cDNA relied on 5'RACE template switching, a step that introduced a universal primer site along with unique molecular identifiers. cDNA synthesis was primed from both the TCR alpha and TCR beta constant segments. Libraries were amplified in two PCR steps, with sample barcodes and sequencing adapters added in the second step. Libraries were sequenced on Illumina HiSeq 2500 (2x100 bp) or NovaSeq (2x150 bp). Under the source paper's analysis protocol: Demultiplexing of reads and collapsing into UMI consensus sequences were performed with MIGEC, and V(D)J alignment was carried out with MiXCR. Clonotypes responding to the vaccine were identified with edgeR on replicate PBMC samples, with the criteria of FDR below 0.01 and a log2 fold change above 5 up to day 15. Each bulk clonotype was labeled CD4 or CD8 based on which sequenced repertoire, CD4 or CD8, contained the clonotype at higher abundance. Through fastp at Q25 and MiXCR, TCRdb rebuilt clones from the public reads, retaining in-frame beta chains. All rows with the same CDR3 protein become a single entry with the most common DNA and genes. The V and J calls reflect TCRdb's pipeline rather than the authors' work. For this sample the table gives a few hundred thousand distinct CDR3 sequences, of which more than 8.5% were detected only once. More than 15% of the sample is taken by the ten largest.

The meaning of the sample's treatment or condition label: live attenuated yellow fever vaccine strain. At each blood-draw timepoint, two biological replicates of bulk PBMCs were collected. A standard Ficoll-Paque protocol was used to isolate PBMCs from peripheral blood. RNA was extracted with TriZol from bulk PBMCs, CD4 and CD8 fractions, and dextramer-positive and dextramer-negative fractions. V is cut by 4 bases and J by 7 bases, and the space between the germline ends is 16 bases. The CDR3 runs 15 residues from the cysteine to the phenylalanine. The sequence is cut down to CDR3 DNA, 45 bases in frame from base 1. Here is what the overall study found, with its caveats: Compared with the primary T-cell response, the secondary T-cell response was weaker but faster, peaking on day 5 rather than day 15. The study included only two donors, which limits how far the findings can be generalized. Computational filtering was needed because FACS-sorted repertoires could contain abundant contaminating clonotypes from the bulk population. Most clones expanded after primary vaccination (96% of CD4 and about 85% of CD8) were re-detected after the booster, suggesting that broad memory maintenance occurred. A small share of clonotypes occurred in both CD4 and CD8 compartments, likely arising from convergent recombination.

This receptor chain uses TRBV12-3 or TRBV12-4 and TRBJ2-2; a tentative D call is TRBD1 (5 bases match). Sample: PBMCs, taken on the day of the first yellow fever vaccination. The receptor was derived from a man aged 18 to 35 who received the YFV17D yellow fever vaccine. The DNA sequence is TGTGCCAGCAGTTCAGGGCCCCCCTGGGGCGGGGAGCTGTTTTTT. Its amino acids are CASSSGPPWGGELFF.